The count of the clone carrying this TCR beta chain is one. The antigen is undetermined. The table came from immunoSEQ multiplex PCR; TCRdb's copy has only in-frame clones and leaves some out. The table records under 6,500 clones, 90% to 95% of them present only once. These data originate in a study of T cells after posttransplantation cyclophosphamide. Overall study results and limits: Donor CD8+ memory clones often dominated recipient blood repertoires at later times.

The length of the CDR3 is 15 residues. Looked up from germline, CDR1 is SGHAT and CDR2 is FQNNGV. With 6 bases removed from V and 3 bases from J, the gap between germline ends came to 16 bases. This rearrangement joins TRBV11-2 to TRBJ2-3; tentatively, D is TRBD1 (6 bases). The sequence was collected from a woman between 55 and 75 years old in good health, CMV-negative, and a related stem cell transplant donor. Material for sequencing was CD4+ T cells sorted from bone marrow. DNA for the CDR3: TGTGCCAGCAGGTCCGGGACAATACGAACAGATACGCAGTATTTT. It codes for CASRSGTIRTDTQYF.